These 14 T cell receptor beta chains share one sample of origin, sequenced in a study of T cell changes during pregnancy in multiple sclerosis (dated by TCRdb to between 2018 and 2021). Library creation used the immunoSEQ multiplex PCR assay. Not all clones reach the TCRdb copy of this immuneACCESS table, which keeps in-frame sequences only. Checked studies attribute under half of the gap to unresolved V genes and leave the rest unexplained. Recorded for this sample are around 60,000 clones; around 93% of them occurred a single time. The ten largest clonotypes hold 0.36% of the sample. The sample in question was CD4+ T cells from peripheral blood mononuclear cells, obtained before pregnancy. The source is a female donor with multiple sclerosis, enrolled in a pregnancy study.

This chain links TRBV2 with TRBJ2-7; D not certain. With 5 bases removed from V and 2 bases from J, the gap between germline ends came to 13 bases. The CDR3 runs to 14 residues. Germline CDR1 reads SNHLY; CDR2 reads FYNNEI. DNA of the CDR3: TGTGCCAGCAGTAGCACCGACATCGCCTACGAGCAGTACTTC. Protein: CASSSTDIAYEQYF.

This chain joins TRBV19 and TRBJ1-3; D is possibly TRBD1 (6 bases). The CDR3 consists of 13 residues. Germline V gene data show CDR1 as LNHDA and CDR2 as SQIVND (reference sequence). Between the trimmed V and J ends, which lost 6 bases and 4 bases, there was a span of 10 bases. The CDR3: CASSPGGGNTIYF. The CDR3 DNA is TGTGCCAGTAGCCCTGGGGGCGGAAACACCATATATTTT.

The chain recombines TRBV9 with TRBJ1-6; maybe TRBD1 (6 bases). The CDR3 sequence is 13 residues long. The germline V and J ends were trimmed by 1 base and 10 bases, with 9 bases remaining between them. CDR1 and CDR2 (germline): SGDLS, YYNGEE. This CDR3 reads CASSVNRESPLHF. The CDR3 DNA is TGTGCCAGCAGCGTAAACAGGGAATCACCCCTCCACTTT.

J is TRBJ2-2 and V is TRBV7-8, with a possible D match to TRBD2 (5 bases). The CDR3 runs to 17 residues. Germline V lookup: CDR1 SGHVS, CDR2 FQNEAQ. Trimming cost V 0 bases and J 0 bases, with 11 bases left between them. This CDR3 is CASSLAPKAANTGELFF. The CDR3 region has the DNA TGTGCCAGCAGCTTAGCCCCGAAAGCGGCGAACACCGGGGAGCTGTTTTTT. The whole variable domain, filled in from reference TRBV7-8 and TRBJ2-2, reads GAGVSQSPRYKVAKRGQDVALRCDPISGHVSLFWYQQALGQGPEFLTYFQNEAQLDKSGLPSDRFFAERPEGSVSTLKIQRTQQEDSAVYLCASSLAPKAANTGELFFGEGSRLTVL.

The CDR3 bases are TGTGCCAGCAGTTGGACTAGCGGGAGGGCTGAGCAGTTCTTC. Residues: CASSWTSGRAEQFF. The rearrangement joins TRBV11-3 to TRBJ2-1; TRBD2 matches at 15 bases. Trimming cost V 6 bases and J 9 bases; bases outside gene matches: 3. Germline lookup yields CDR1 SGHNT and CDR2 YENEEA. This CDR3 contains 14 residues.

The chain joins TRBV5-1 to TRBJ2-1; 11 bases are shared with TRBD2. Losses at the gene ends were 4 bases for V and 8 bases for J; bases not matched to a gene: 5. The CDR3 totals 14 residues. CDR1 and CDR2 (germline): SGHRS, YFSETQ. This CDR3 reads CASSVAGGPDEQFF. As DNA, the CDR3 is TGCGCCAGCAGCGTAGCGGGAGGGCCCGATGAGCAGTTCTTC.

The chain uses TRBV9 and TRBJ2-5; 8 nucleotides line up with TRBD2. Germline CDR1 reads SGDLS; CDR2 reads YYNGEE. The CDR3 is 13 amino acids. Losses at the gene ends were 4 bases for V and 5 bases for J; bases not matched to a gene: 4. CDR3 nucleotides: TGTGCCAGCAGCTCGGGACTAGTGGAGACCCAGTACTTC. It encodes CASSSGLVETQYF.

The J gene is TRBJ1-1, the V gene TRBV2; TRBD1 agrees at 9 bases. The CDR3 spans 15 residues. Germline values: CDR1 SNHLY, CDR2 FYNNEI. V lost 6 bases and J lost 6; bases outside the gene matches: 11. Here the CDR3 DNA reads TGTGCCAGCAGGAGCCCCGGGACAGGGTCCCCTGAAGCTTTCTTT. Protein product: CASRSPGTGSPEAFF.

V is TRBV5-4 and J is TRBJ2-5; no firm D call. Trimming stripped 2 bases from V and 1 base from J, with 12 bases between. The length of the CDR3 is 15 residues. Per the germline V gene, CDR1 is SGHNT and CDR2 is YYREEE (reference sequence). CDR3 coding DNA: TGTGCCAGCAGCTTTCGTTTTCAGTTCCAAGAGACCCAGTACTTC. Translating gives CASSFRFQFQETQYF.

The J gene is TRBJ2-1, the V gene TRBV29-1; TRBD1 aligns across 8 bases. This CDR3 has 13 residues. V lost 8 bases to trimming and J lost 7 bases; unmatched junction nucleotides: 10. Germline CDR1 is SQVTM and CDR2 is ANQGSEA. CDR3 nucleotides: TGCAGCTACGCGTCGACAGGGGATAATGAGCAGTTCTTC. Protein: CSYASTGDNEQFF.

This clone was counted between two and nine times. The chain recombines TRBV28 with TRBJ1-1, with D uncertain. Germline V gives CDR1 MDHEN, CDR2 SYDVKM. V was pared by 3 bases and J by 5 bases, with 10 bases between. The CDR3 has 13 amino acids. The CDR3 DNA follows: TGTGCCAGCAGTTTCACGGGAAAAACTGAAGCTTTCTTT. It codes for CASSFTGKTEAFF. Supplemented by reference TRBV28 and TRBJ1-1, the full variable domain reads DVKVTQSSRYLVKRTGEKVFLECVQDMDHENMFWYRQDPGLGLRLIYFSYDVKMKEKGDIPEGYSVSREKKERFSLILESASTNQTSMYLCASSFTGKTEAFFGQGTRLTVV.

This clone occurred once. The chain carries TRBV7-2 and TRBJ2-5, with 7 positions matching TRBD1. J gave up 4 bases and V 7 bases, and 12 bases lay outside the gene matches. This CDR3 contains 15 residues. CDR1 is SGHTA, CDR2 FQGNSA, per germline. For the CDR3, the DNA is TGTGCCAGCACCGAACAGGGGTTTGGGGGAGAGACCCAGTACTTC. It is translated as CASTEQGFGGETQYF. Filled out from reference TRBV7-2 and TRBJ2-5, the complete variable domain reads GAGVSQSPSNKVTEKGKDVELRCDPISGHTALYWYRQSLGQGLEFLIYFQGNSAPDKSGLPSDRFSAERTGGSVSTLTIQRTQQEDSAVYLCASTEQGFGGETQYFGPGTRLLVL.

The chain employs TRBV5-1 and TRBJ2-5; 11 nucleotides agree with TRBD1. CDR3 length: 16 amino acids. Losses at the gene ends were 1 base for V and 5 bases for J; bases not matched to a gene: 7. Germline loops: CDR1 SGHRS, CDR2 YFSETQ. The CDR3 reads CASSLKRTGGLETQYF. The CDR3 DNA follows: TGCGCCAGCAGCTTGAAGAGGACAGGGGGCTTGGAGACCCAGTACTTC.

The chain combines TRBV4-2 with TRBJ2-1; 11 bases map to TRBD2. J lost 8 bases, V lost 3 bases, and 6 bases had no gene match. The CDR3 runs 15 residues. In germline, CDR1 is LGHNA, CDR2 YNFKEQ. CDR3 nucleotides: TGTGCCAGCAGCCAGTTAGCGGGAGGGGGCTATGAGCAGTTCTTC. Encoded protein: CASSQLAGGGYEQFF.